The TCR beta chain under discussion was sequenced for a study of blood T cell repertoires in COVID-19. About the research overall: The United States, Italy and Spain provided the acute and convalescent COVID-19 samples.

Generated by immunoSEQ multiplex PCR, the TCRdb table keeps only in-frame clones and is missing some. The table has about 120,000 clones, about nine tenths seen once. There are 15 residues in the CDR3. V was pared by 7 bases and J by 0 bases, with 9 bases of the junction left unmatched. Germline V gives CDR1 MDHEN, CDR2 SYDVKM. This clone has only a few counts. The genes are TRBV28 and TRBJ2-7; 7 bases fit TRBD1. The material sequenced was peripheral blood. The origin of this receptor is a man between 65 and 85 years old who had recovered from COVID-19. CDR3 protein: CASKPAGTVSYEQYF. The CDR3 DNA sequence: TGTGCCAGCAAGCCCGCCGGGACAGTCTCCTACGAGCAGTACTTC.